This T cell receptor (beta chain) was recovered during a study of blood T cell repertoires in COVID-19. Study in general: Italy, Spain and the United States were the sources of the convalescent and acute COVID-19 samples. The cDNA or gDNA used as material had been derived from T cells, B-cell-depleted T cells, or PBMCs.

V was shortened by 3 bases and J by 6 bases, with 16 bases between the two germline ends. Germline loops: CDR1 SGDLS, CDR2 YYNGEE. This CDR3 is built from 15 residues. This clone was detected a few times. Under the authors' procedure: Researchers report that nucleated cell counts were estimated from reference gene primer amplification. Some clones are missing from TCRdb's copy, which holds only in-frame ones; the method was immunoSEQ multiplex PCR. D and trimming were read from the DNA, whereas the V and J calls and clone size are those reported in that table. This table holds approximately 250,000 clones, about 85% found once.

The rearrangement joins TRBV9 to TRBJ1-5, with a weak D call TRBD1 (6 bases). The clonotype comes from a man in his sixties with acute or convalescent COVID-19. Sequenced input: peripheral blood. CDR3 amino acids: CASSAGTTLSQPQHF. The CDR3 region has the DNA TGTGCCAGCAGCGCCGGGACAACCCTGAGTCAGCCCCAGCATTTT.